The T cell receptor (beta chain) under discussion was sequenced for a study of shared clonotypes between healthy human individuals. Whole-study results and caveats: The diversity represented, both genetic and in exposure history, was limited by few donors. Non-shared clonotypes were found to have lower generation probabilities than the clonotypes that were shared by all four of the sorted-subset donors.

Each cell subset's genomic DNA was divided evenly among several immunoSEQ plates. For sorted subsets, 150 to 200 ng DNA per replicate equaled roughly 29,000 T cell genomes. Clones were sequenced by immunoSEQ multiplex PCR, and TCRdb holds only the in-frame ones, with some missing. This sample has more than 400,000 clones, with almost 97% found just once. Germline CDR1 SGHTS, CDR2 YDEGEE. This CDR3 region has 16 residues. V was trimmed by 4 bases and J by 2 bases, leaving 15 bases between them. With regard to this clone: What it binds is unknown.

Source material: naive CD4+ T cells sorted from blood. Sample subset: CD45RA+ positively selected. The TCR originated in a woman aged 25 to 45 in good health. The V call is TRBV5-8, the J call TRBJ1-4; D possibly corresponds to TRBD1 (5 bases). CDR3 DNA: TGTGCCAGCAGCGGAGGGGAAGGGGTGACTAATGAAAAACTGTTTTTT. Encoded protein: CASSGGEGVTNEKLFF.